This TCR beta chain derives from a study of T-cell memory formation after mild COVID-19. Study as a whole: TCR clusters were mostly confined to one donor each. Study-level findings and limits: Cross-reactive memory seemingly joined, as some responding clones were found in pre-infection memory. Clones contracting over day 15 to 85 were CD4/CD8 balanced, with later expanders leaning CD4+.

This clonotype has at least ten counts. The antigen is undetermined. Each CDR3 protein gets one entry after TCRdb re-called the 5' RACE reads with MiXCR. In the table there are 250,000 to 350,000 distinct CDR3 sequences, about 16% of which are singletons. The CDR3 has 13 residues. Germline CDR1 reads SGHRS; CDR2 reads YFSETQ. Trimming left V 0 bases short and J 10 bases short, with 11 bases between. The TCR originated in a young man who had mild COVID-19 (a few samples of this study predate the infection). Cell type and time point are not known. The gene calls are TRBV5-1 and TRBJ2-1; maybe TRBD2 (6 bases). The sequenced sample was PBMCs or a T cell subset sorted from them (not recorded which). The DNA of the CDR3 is TGCGCCAGCAGCTTGGTCGGACTACGCGAGCAGTTCTTC. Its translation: CASSLVGLREQFF.